The entry below describes one TCR beta chain. The antigen is not known. The study gave focal radiation plus ipilimumab CTLA-4 blockade to patients with chemo-refractory metastatic non-small-cell lung cancer. Profiled with immunoSEQ multiplex PCR; TCRdb holds only in-frame clones, not every one. The table records about 95,000 clones, approximately 78% of them present only once. This sample is drawn from a study of radiotherapy plus CTLA-4 blockade in lung cancer. Whole-study context: For 15% to 20% of patients, objective responses occurred, and around 31% had disease control.

General study findings and limits: The best prediction of response reportedly came from early blood T cell clone dynamics, with interferon-beta. Blood-borne expansion of tumor-derived TCR clones followed radiotherapy plus ipilimumab.

The source material was peripheral blood, sampled from a patient treated with radiotherapy plus ipilimumab. The sequence was obtained from a human donor with non-small cell lung cancer who had a partial response to radiotherapy plus ipilimumab.

Here the CDR3 DNA reads TGCGCCAGCAGTGCCCCCGGAGCAGGGGCCGGGGAGCTGTTTTTT. It encodes CASSAPGAGAGELFF. The rearrangement joins TRBV10-1 to TRBJ2-2, with D perhaps matching TRBD1 (6 bases). Trimming shortened V by 4 bases and J by 6 bases, and 15 bases separated the two germline ends. Germline V gives CDR1 WNHNN, CDR2 SYGVQD (reference sequence). The CDR3 sequence is 15 residues long.